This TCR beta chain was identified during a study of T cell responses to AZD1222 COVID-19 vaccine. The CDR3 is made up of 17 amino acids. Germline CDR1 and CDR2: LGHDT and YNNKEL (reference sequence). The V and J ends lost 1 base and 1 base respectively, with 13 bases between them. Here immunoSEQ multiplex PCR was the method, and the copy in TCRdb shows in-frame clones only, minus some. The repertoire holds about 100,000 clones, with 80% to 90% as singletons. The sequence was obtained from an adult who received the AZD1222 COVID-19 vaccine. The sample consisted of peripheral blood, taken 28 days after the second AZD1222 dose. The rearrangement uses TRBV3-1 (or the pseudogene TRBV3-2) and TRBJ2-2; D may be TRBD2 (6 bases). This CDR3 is CASSQVGGGMNTGELFF. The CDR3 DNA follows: TGTGCCAGCAGCCAAGTAGGTGGGGGGATGAACACCGGGGAGCTGTTTTTT.